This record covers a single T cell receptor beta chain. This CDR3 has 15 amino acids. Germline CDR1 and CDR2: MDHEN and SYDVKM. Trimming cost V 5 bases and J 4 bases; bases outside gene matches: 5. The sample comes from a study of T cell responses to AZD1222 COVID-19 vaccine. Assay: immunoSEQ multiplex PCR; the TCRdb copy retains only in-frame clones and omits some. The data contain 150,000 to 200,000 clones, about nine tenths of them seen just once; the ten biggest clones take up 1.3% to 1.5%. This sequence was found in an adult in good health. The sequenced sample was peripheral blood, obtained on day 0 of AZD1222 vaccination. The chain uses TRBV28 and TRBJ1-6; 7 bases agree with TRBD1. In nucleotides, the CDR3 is TGTGCCAGCAGTCGGGGGACAGAGTATAATTCACCCCTCCACTTT. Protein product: CASSRGTEYNSPLHF.